This TCR beta chain was sequenced in a study of cytomegalovirus exposure and HLA in healthy donors. Regarding the study as a whole: According to a later analysis, TCR clusters from the first cohort tended to co-occur in the 120 or so validation repertoires. A few chains tied to CMV proved CMV antigen-specific in vitro. A list of 164 TCR beta chains associated with cytomegalovirus was given.

Comments on this clone: The antigen remains unidentified.

Profiling relied on immunoSEQ multiplex PCR, and the TCRdb table lists in-frame clones only, not all of them. This sample has roughly 70,000 clones, with over 90% found just once. CDR1 is MDHEN and CDR2 is SYDVKM in the germline V gene. The V segment lost 1 base and the J segment 6 bases; nucleotides outside the gene matches: 5. The CDR3 sequence is 15 residues long. The donors were part of the validation cohort of roughly 110 subjects. That cohort was separate from the first cohort, which comprised 550 to 750 subjects. This receptor was taken from a woman between 18 and 29 years old in good health and CMV-seropositive. Sequencing was performed on PBMCs. The chain uses TRBV28 and TRBJ2-5, with TRBD1 identical over 10 bases. CDR3 nucleotide sequence: TGTGCCAGCAGTTTATTAGACAGGGGGCAGAAGACCCAGTACTTC. Translating gives CASSLLDRGQKTQYF.